These 5 T cell receptor beta chains were all obtained from the same sample, sequenced in a study of identical twins. Each CDR3 protein is one row after TCRdb ran MiXCR on the 5' RACE reads. The repertoire consists of fewer than 650,000 distinct CDR3 sequences, with more than 9% occurring once and the leading ten covering approximately 3%. This same sample was also part of a study on yellow fever vaccine responses in identical twins.

The sequenced sample consisted of PBMCs. All receptors derive from a woman under 30 in good health.

This clonotype came up many times. This chain links TRBV12-3 or TRBV12-4 with TRBJ1-2; D remains ambiguous. V lost 6 bases, J lost 0 bases, and 8 bases lay in between. CDR3 length: 13 residues. In DNA, the CDR3 is TGTGCCAGCAGCTTCACACCTAACTATGGCTACACCTTC. Translation gives CASSFTPNYGYTF.

This clonotype was observed many times. V is TRBV7-2 and J is TRBJ2-5; D might be TRBD1 (6 bases). V was trimmed by 10 bases and J by 5 bases, leaving 26 bases between them. The germline gives CDR1 SGHTA, CDR2 FQGNSA. The length of the CDR3 is 16 residues. For the CDR3, the DNA is TGTGCCACCCAGGGGCGCAGGGGCCCAAAAGGGGAGACCCAGTACTTC. Translating it yields CATQGRRGPKGETQYF.

J is TRBJ2-3 and V is TRBV7-8, with 9 bases identical to TRBD2. V dropped 1 base and J dropped 6; count of bases not matched to a gene: 5. The CDR3 contains 15 residues. Germline V gene data show CDR1 as SGHVS and CDR2 as FQNEAQ. The CDR3 here is CASSLEGLAFDTQYF. Here the CDR3 DNA reads TGTGCCAGCAGCTTAGAGGGACTAGCTTTCGATACGCAGTATTTT.

This clonotype came up a few times. This rearrangement joins TRBV12-3 or TRBV12-4 to TRBJ1-5; TRBD1 aligns across 9 bases. The J segment lost 0 bases and the V segment lost 11 bases, leaving 17 bases of the junction unmatched. The CDR3 is 18 amino acids. CDR3 nucleotide sequence: TGTGCCTTCAGTCCACCCGGGACAGGGACTTATAGCAATCAGCCCCAGCATTTT. Protein product: CAFSPPGTGTYSNQPQHF.

The genes are TRBV9 and TRBJ2-2; the match to TRBD2 covers 14 bases. Germline V lookup: CDR1 SGDLS, CDR2 YYNGEE. There are 19 residues in the CDR3. V lost 4 bases and J lost 1; bases outside the gene matches: 9. This chain's CDR3 is CASSKSGLAGVRNTGELFF. The CDR3 coding sequence is TGTGCCAGCAGCAAATCGGGACTAGCGGGAGTCAGGAACACCGGGGAGCTGTTTTTT.